These 6 T cell receptor beta chains were sequenced from one sample in a study of human T cells and chemical hapten exposure. TCRdb redid the calling of the RACE reads with MiXCR, one entry per CDR3 protein. Of 85,000 to 120,000 distinct CDR3 sequences in the sample, around 12% were seen once. Time point given: pre-sensitization, week 0. Treatment of the sample: therapeutic diphenylcyclopropenone sensitization with weekly scalp DPC. Source: whole blood, taken in connection with sensitization to the hapten diphenylcyclopropenone (DPC). Receptors were obtained from a woman aged 50 to 65 with alopecia areata. Some clones in this sample may be carry-over from other donors' samples.

Points on this clonotype: One end of the junction does not line up with germline, which may come from a read error. The V call is TRBV11-2, the J call TRBJ2-5, with D possibly matching TRBD1 (6 bases). CDR1 SGHAT and CDR2 FQNNGV come from the germline V gene. The CDR3 contains 15 residues. Written as DNA, the CDR3 is TGTGTCAGCACCCCCCCTGGGACACCCCAAGAGACCCAGTACTTC. Translated, it gives CVSTPPGTPQETQYF.

This clonotype was recorded many times. V usage is TRBV6-2 or TRBV6-3 and J usage is TRBJ1-1; no clear D. CDR3 length: 14 residues. The germline V and J ends were trimmed by 5 bases and 1 base, with 11 bases remaining between them. CDR1 is MNHEY, CDR2 SVGEGT, per germline. The CDR3 sequence is CASSQNGENTEAFF. CDR3 DNA: TGTGCCAGCAGTCAGAACGGAGAGAACACTGAAGCTTTCTTT.

The table lists this clonotype with a few counts. This sequence joins TRBV28 and TRBJ1-6; tentative D call: TRBD1 (5 bases). Looked up from germline, CDR1 is MDHEN and CDR2 is SYDVKM. This CDR3 comprises 12 residues. Between the trimmed V and J ends, which lost 9 bases and 14 bases, there was a span of 17 bases. The CDR3, as DNA: TGTGCCAGTCGGGGACCCGAGTCTTCCCTCCACTTT. This codes for CASRGPESSLHF.

This chain links TRBV7-9 with TRBJ2-7; D perhaps matches TRBD1 (6 bases). Per the germline V gene, CDR1 is SEHNR and CDR2 is FQNEAQ (reference sequence). V gave up 5 bases and J gave up 0 bases, with 11 bases separating them. The CDR3 is 14 residues long. CDR3 coding DNA: TGTGCCAGCAGCCCAAGGGGGAGCTCCTACGAGCAGTACTTC. Protein sequence: CASSPRGSSYEQYF.

V is TRBV20-1 and J is TRBJ1-5, with TRBD1 as a possible D gene (5 bases). With 6 bases removed from V and 7 bases from J, the gap between germline ends came to 16 bases. The germline gives CDR1 DFQATT, CDR2 SNEGSKA (reference sequence). CDR3 length: 13 residues. CDR3 DNA: TGCAGTGCCGTCCCCCAGGGAGGCCAGCCCCAGCATTTT. Translating gives CSAVPQGGQPQHF.

This clonotype was detected only a few times. The chain uses TRBV7-8 and TRBJ1-5; the match to TRBD1 covers 7 bases. CDR3 size: 15 residues. CDR1 SGHVS and CDR2 FQNEAQ come from the germline V gene. V trimming: 3 bases; J trimming: 3 bases; junction bases outside the gene matches: 5. As DNA, the CDR3 is TGTGCCAGCAGCTTGGGGGACAGTGTCAATCAGCCCCAGCATTTT. This encodes CASSLGDSVNQPQHF.